One TCR beta chain is described in this entry. The antigen is undetermined. A second about 7 to 12 cycle PCR used barcoded and J-beta primers. TCRdb reanalysed the 5' RACE reads using MiXCR and keeps one entry per CDR3 protein. The sample holds hundreds of thousands of distinct CDR3 sequences, more than 40% seen once. Germline trimming cut 1 base from V and 7 bases from J; bases unmatched to any gene: 7. The CDR3 length is 16 residues. Germline CDR1 and CDR2: SGHDT and YYEEEE. The sample comes from a study of blood T cells in healthy people across ages. Study observations and caveats: Getting older went along with TCR beta diversity per million T cells dropping roughly linearly. Long-lived and aged donors differed, with more naive CD4+ cells and higher diversity in the long-lived.

The receptor was isolated from an older woman in good health. Sequencing was performed on blood. V usage is TRBV5-6 and J usage is TRBJ1-5; 11 positions agree with TRBD1. DNA of the CDR3: TGTGCCAGCAGCTTGAGGGGACAGGGGGTTCGGCAGCCCCAGCATTTT. This codes for CASSLRGQGVRQPQHF.